The clone carrying this T cell receptor beta chain was observed a handful of times. Its antigen is not known. Amplification of TCR beta CDR3 regions used RNA as the template. When the TCR CDR3 underwent first-round RT-PCR, the HTBI primer set was used. TCRdb called the multiplex PCR reads again in MiXCR, with one record for every CDR3 protein. The data show about 380,000 distinct CDR3 sequences, approximately 14% seen once. These data come from a study of T cells in Graves' hyperthyroidism and ophthalmopathy. Study-wide findings and caveats: A model of 13 V-J pairs discriminated ophthalmopathy from stable hyperthyroidism.

The CDR3 covers 15 residues. V was trimmed by 6 bases and J by 5 bases, leaving 17 bases between them. Germline lookup yields CDR1 MNHEY and CDR2 SVGAGI. This clonotype originated in a woman in her sixties with Graves' hyperthyroidism. The material sequenced was blood. The rearrangement joins TRBV6-5 to TRBJ2-1; D unresolved. The DNA for the CDR3 is TGTGCCAGCAGCTACCTATCGGACCCAAACAATGAGCAGTTCTTC. Translated: CASSYLSDPNNEQFF.